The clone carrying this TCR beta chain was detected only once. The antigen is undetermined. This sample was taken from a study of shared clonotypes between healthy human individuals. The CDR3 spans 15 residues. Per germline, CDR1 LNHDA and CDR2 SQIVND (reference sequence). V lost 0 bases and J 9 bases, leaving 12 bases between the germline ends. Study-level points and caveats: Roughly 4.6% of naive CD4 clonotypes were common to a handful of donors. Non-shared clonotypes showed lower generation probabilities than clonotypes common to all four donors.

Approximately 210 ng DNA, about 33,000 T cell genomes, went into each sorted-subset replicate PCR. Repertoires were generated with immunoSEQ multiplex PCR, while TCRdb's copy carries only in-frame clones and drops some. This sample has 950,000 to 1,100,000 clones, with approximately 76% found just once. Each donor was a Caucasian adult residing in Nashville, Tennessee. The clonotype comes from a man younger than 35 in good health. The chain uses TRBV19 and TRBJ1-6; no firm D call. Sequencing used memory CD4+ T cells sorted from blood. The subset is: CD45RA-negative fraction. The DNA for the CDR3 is TGTGCCAGTAGTATAGATTCGTTCGCTGCTTCACCCCTCCACTTT. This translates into CASSIDSFAASPLHF.